The clone carrying this T cell receptor (beta chain) was seen many times. TCRdb re-called the 5' RACE reads with MiXCR, one entry per CDR3 protein. Among 15,000 to 20,000 distinct CDR3 sequences listed, around 15% were seen once. CDR1 is MNHEY and CDR2 is SMNVEV in the germline V gene (reference sequence). Trimming took 6 bases from V and 1 from J; bases not matched to a gene: 7. The CDR3 runs to 16 residues. This sample was taken from a study of neurological immune-mediated disorders. The sequence came from a woman aged 55-70 years with HTLV-1-associated myelopathy (HAM/TSP). This chain links TRBV27 with TRBJ2-2; 8 positions agree with TRBD1. The specimen was CD4+ T cells from blood. The DNA for the CDR3 is TGTGCCAGCAGGAGAGACAGGGGAGGGAACACCGGGGAGCTGTTTTTT. Amino acid sequence: CASRRDRGGNTGELFF.